This T cell receptor (beta chain) was sequenced in a study of T cells after yellow fever vaccination. Study-wide points: After the booster, about 95% of CD4 and 88% of CD8 primary-response clones were re-detected.

Trimming cost V 4 bases and J 6 bases, with 13 bases left between them. Germline lookup yields CDR1 SGHRS and CDR2 YFSETQ. The CDR3 has 14 residues. UMIs were added to TCR cDNA along with a universal primer site when it was made by 5'RACE template switching. MiXCR was run by TCRdb on the 5' RACE reads, yielding one entry per CDR3 protein. This sample carries nearly 550,000 distinct CDR3 sequences, 15% to 20% of them seen once, and the ten largest clones take 14%. A remark on this clonotype: Its antigen is unidentified.

The specimen was PBMCs, collected 15 days after the yellow fever booster vaccination. The chain has TRBV5-1 and TRBJ2-2, with D unclear. The receptor's source is a man aged 30 to 45 who received the YFV17D yellow fever vaccine. CDR3 DNA sequence: TGCGCCAGCAGCGCTGACGGGTTCGCCGGGGAGCTGTTTTTT. Translation: CASSADGFAGELFF.